This note documents a single TCR beta chain sequence. Clones were read by immunoSEQ multiplex PCR, and TCRdb kept only the in-frame ones, dropping some. The data hold approximately 810,000 clones, with 80% to 95% observed a single time. The data stem from a study of shared clonotypes between healthy human individuals. Positively selected for CCR7, the CD45RO-negative cells used as naive CD8 cells excluded terminally differentiated effector memory CD45RA+ cells. Within Nashville, Tennessee resided all donors, each a Caucasian adult. The clonotype comes from a man aged 25-45 years in good health. The sequenced sample was naive CD8+ T cells sorted from blood.

CDR3 loop: CASRKPGLHNEQFF. The CDR3, as DNA: TGTGCCAGCAGGAAACCGGGACTCCACAATGAGCAGTTCTTC. The rearrangement links TRBV27 to TRBJ2-1; D perhaps matches TRBD2 (6 bases). V gave up 6 bases and J gave up 5 bases, with 14 bases separating them. The CDR3 covers 14 residues. The V gene's germline CDR1 is MNHEY and CDR2 SMNVEV (reference sequence).